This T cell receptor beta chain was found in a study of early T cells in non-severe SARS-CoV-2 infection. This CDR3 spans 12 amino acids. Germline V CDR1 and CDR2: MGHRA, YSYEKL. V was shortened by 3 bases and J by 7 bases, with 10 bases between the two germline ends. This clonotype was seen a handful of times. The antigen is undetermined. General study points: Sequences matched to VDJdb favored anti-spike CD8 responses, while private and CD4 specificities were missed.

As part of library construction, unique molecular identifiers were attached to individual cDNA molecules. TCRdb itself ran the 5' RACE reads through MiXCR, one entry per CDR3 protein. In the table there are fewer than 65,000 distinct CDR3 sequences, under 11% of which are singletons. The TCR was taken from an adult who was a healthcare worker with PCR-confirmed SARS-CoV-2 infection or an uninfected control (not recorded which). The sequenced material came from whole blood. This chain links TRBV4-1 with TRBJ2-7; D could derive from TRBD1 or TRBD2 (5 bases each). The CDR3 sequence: CASSQGTGEQYF. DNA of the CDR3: TGCGCCAGCAGCCAGGGGACGGGGGAGCAGTACTTC.